The text below deals with one T cell receptor beta chain. Its specificity is unknown. This entry comes from a study of a mutant IDH1 vaccine in newly diagnosed glioma. Clones were read by immunoSEQ multiplex PCR, and TCRdb kept only the in-frame ones, dropping some. Of tens of thousands of clones in the sample, under 85% were seen once. CDR1 and CDR2 from the germline V gene are MNHNY and SVGAGI (reference sequence). The V end lost 4 bases, the J end lost 4 bases, and 7 bases lay between the germline ends. The CDR3 is made up of 12 amino acids. Documented time point: week 47, end of study. Topical imiquimod accompanied each vaccine dose, which consisted of 300 ug of mutant IDH1 20-mer peptide.

V usage is TRBV6-6 and J usage is TRBJ1-1, with no clear D. The TCR originated in a woman between 50 and 59 years old with glioma. This specimen consisted of PBMCs, obtained from a glioma patient whose treatment included an IDH1 peptide vaccine. The CDR3: CASSFQPTEAFF. The CDR3 DNA reads as TGTGCCAGCAGTTTTCAGCCCACTGAAGCTTTCTTT.